Below, 25 T cell receptor beta chains from the same sample are listed, as sequenced in a study of blood T cell repertoires in COVID-19. The table came from immunoSEQ multiplex PCR; TCRdb's copy has only in-frame clones and leaves some out. Seen here are roughly 260,000 clones, more than 70% observed once, and the top ten hold over 2%. Material: peripheral blood. All receptors come from a woman in her forties or fifties with acute or convalescent COVID-19.

The rearrangement links TRBV5-1 to TRBJ1-1; 11 bases are shared with TRBD1. This CDR3 has 17 amino acids. In germline, CDR1 is SGHRS, CDR2 YFSETQ. Losses at the gene ends were 1 base for V and 3 bases for J; bases not matched to a gene: 8. This CDR3 is CASSLPWTGGADTEAFF. CDR3 nucleotide sequence: TGCGCCAGCAGCTTGCCCTGGACAGGGGGCGCAGACACTGAAGCTTTCTTT.

This rearrangement joins TRBV3-1 (or the pseudogene TRBV3-2) to TRBJ2-1; 9 bases are shared with TRBD2. The CDR3 runs 17 residues. With V trimmed by 0 bases and J by 7 bases, 10 bases remained unmatched. Per germline, CDR1 LGHDT and CDR2 YNNKEL (reference sequence). CDR3 amino acids: CASSQDTGLAGTNEQFF. In nucleotides, the CDR3 is TGTGCCAGCAGCCAAGATACGGGGCTAGCGGGAACGAATGAGCAGTTCTTC.

This clone turned up a few times. The chain employs TRBV5-8 and TRBJ1-4, with 7 bases aligning to TRBD1. In germline, CDR1 is SGHTS, CDR2 YDEGEE. The CDR3 is 14 residues long. V was pared by 5 bases and J by 2 bases, with 3 bases of the junction left unmatched. CDR3 DNA sequence: TGTGCCAGCAGAGAGACAGGGACTAATGAAAAACTGTTTTTT. Its translation is CASRETGTNEKLFF.

The J gene is TRBJ2-1, the V gene TRBV28; perhaps TRBD1 as D (6 bases). V was trimmed by 3 bases and J by 4 bases, leaving 10 bases between them. Germline CDR1 is MDHEN and CDR2 is SYDVKM. The CDR3 has 14 amino acids. The CDR3 loop is CASSLGARYNEQFF. CDR3 nucleotides: TGTGCCAGCAGTTTGGGGGCGCGGTACAATGAGCAGTTCTTC.

Only one count was recorded for this clone. The chain has TRBV19 and TRBJ2-7; TRBD2 might be the D (6 bases). Germline V gives CDR1 LNHDA, CDR2 SQIVND (reference sequence). V was shortened by 4 bases and J by 7 bases, with 11 bases between the two germline ends. The CDR3 consists of 12 residues. CDR3 amino acids: CASSTLASEQYF. Here the CDR3 DNA reads TGTGCCAGTAGTACCCTAGCGTCTGAGCAGTACTTC.

The genes are TRBV28 and TRBJ2-7, with a weak D call TRBD1 (5 bases). The V end lost 7 bases, the J end lost 0 bases, and 10 bases lay between the germline ends. CDR3 size: 13 residues. Germline assignment: CDR1 MDHEN and CDR2 SYDVKM. Here the CDR3 reads CASTQGGSYEQYF. CDR3 bases: TGTGCCAGCACCCAGGGCGGCTCCTACGAGCAGTACTTC.

This clone was observed once. The chain couples TRBV11-2 to TRBJ1-1, with D maybe TRBD1 (6 bases). The CDR3 is 16 residues long. The V end lost 4 bases, the J end lost 2 bases, and 17 bases lay between the germline ends. Germline V gene data show CDR1 as SGHAT and CDR2 as FQNNGV. This CDR3 reads CASSSTLRGKNTEAFF. CDR3 DNA sequence: TGTGCCAGCAGCTCGACCCTCAGGGGTAAAAACACTGAAGCTTTCTTT.

The CDR3 spells CAWSADFYSNQPQHF. CDR3 DNA sequence: TGTGCCTGGAGTGCGGACTTTTATAGCAATCAGCCCCAGCATTTT. The chain couples TRBV30 to TRBJ1-5; no firm D call. The CDR3 loop spans 15 amino acids. The germline V gene has CDR1 GTSNPN and CDR2 SVGIG (reference sequence). V shed 1 base and J shed 0 bases, with 10 bases lying between them. The complete variable domain, with remaining parts taken from reference TRBV30 and TRBJ1-5, reads SQTIHQWPATLVQPVGSPLSLECTVEGTSNPNLYWYRQAAGRGLQLLFYSVGIGQISSEVPQNLSASRPQDRQFILSSKKLLLSDSGFYLCAWSADFYSNQPQHFGDGTRLSIL.

The DNA of the CDR3 is TGTGCCAGCAGTGGTCCAGGAGGCTCCTACGAGCAGTACTTC. It codes for CASSGPGGSYEQYF. This rearrangement joins TRBV28 to TRBJ2-7, with D perhaps matching TRBD2 (5 bases). The CDR3 has 14 amino acids. With 5 bases removed from V and 0 bases from J, the gap between germline ends came to 11 bases. Germline V CDR1 and CDR2: MDHEN, SYDVKM.

The rearrangement links TRBV4-3 to TRBJ2-7; D may be TRBD2 (6 bases). V was cut by 0 bases and J by 1 base, with 19 bases left in between. Germline V lookup: CDR1 LGHNA, CDR2 YSLEER. The CDR3 contains 18 residues. As DNA, the CDR3 is TGCGCCAGCAGCCAAGATCCTCCAGCTAGCGCGAGGTCCTACGAGCAGTACTTC. Residues: CASSQDPPASARSYEQYF.

CDR3 DNA: TGTGCCTGGACCCAAGGGGGAGGGATTGGTGAGCAGTTCTTC. This sequence encodes CAWTQGGGIGEQFF. The chain couples TRBV30 to TRBJ2-1, with a weak D call TRBD2 (7 bases). V lost 4 bases and J 9 bases, leaving 19 bases between the germline ends. Germline V gene sequence: CDR1 GTSNPN, CDR2 SVGIG (reference sequence). The CDR3 totals 14 residues. The full variable domain, its missing parts supplied by reference TRBV30 and TRBJ2-1, is SQTIHQWPATLVQPVGSPLSLECTVEGTSNPNLYWYRQAAGRGLQLLFYSVGIGQISSEVPQNLSASRPQDRQFILSSKKLLLSDSGFYLCAWTQGGGIGEQFFGPGTRLTVL.

The chain is built from TRBV28 and TRBJ1-5; the D is unclear. V lost 6 bases and J lost 6, with 9 bases in between. The CDR3 has 12 residues. Germline loops: CDR1 MDHEN, CDR2 SYDVKM. CDR3 region: CASSAGSQPQHF. In DNA form, the CDR3 reads TGTGCCAGCAGCGCCGGGAGTCAGCCCCAGCATTTT.

The chain joins TRBV27 to TRBJ2-3, with 12 bases lining up with TRBD2. The CDR3 length is 17 residues. With V trimmed by 0 bases and J by 4 bases, 5 bases remained unmatched. Germline V gene data show CDR1 as MNHEY and CDR2 as SMNVEV (reference sequence). CDR3: CASSLSKTSGSPDTQYF. Written as DNA, the CDR3 is TGTGCCAGCAGTTTATCGAAGACTAGCGGGAGCCCAGATACGCAGTATTTT.

The chain has TRBV29-1 and TRBJ2-2, with unresolved D. The CDR3 consists of 13 residues. V lost 5 bases to trimming and J lost 2 bases, with 9 bases between them. Germline CDR1 SQVTM, CDR2 ANQGSEA. The CDR3 protein is CSVLGLNTGELFF. The CDR3 DNA reads as TGCAGCGTTCTGGGCTTAAACACCGGGGAGCTGTTTTTT.

V gene TRBV7-2 combines with J gene TRBJ1-1; 8 bases are shared with TRBD1. Germline values: CDR1 SGHTA, CDR2 FQGNSA. Trimming at V came to 4 bases and at J to 0 bases, leaving 7 bases not matched to a gene. The CDR3 covers 16 residues. Written as DNA, the CDR3 is TGTGCCAGCAGCTCACGACAGGGGCGACTGAACACTGAAGCTTTCTTT. This gives the protein CASSSRQGRLNTEAFF.

The CDR3 sequence is CASSPAGVYNEQFF. In nucleotides, the CDR3 is TGTGCCAGCAGCCCAGCAGGGGTTTACAATGAGCAGTTCTTC. V usage is TRBV7-9 and J usage is TRBJ2-1, with a weak D call TRBD1 (6 bases). This CDR3 has 14 amino acids. V gave up 5 bases and J gave up 4 bases, with 12 bases separating them. Germline values: CDR1 SEHNR, CDR2 FQNEAQ (reference sequence).

The rearrangement uses TRBV27 and TRBJ2-2, with no clear D. CDR1 is MNHEY, CDR2 SMNVEV, per germline (reference sequence). CDR3 length equals 13 residues. V shed 2 bases and J shed 4 bases, with 5 bases lying between them. For the CDR3, the DNA is TGTGCCAGCAGTTTACCCCGCACCGGGGAGCTGTTTTTT. Translating it yields CASSLPRTGELFF.

The chain recombines TRBV27 with TRBJ1-1; no clear D gene. The germline V and J ends were trimmed by 2 bases and 10 bases, with 14 bases remaining between them. The CDR3 length is 13 residues. CDR1 is MNHEY and CDR2 is SMNVEV in the germline V gene (reference sequence). The CDR3 DNA sequence: TGTGCCAGCAGTTTAGATGTAGGTCGGGGAGCTTTCTTT. It is translated as CASSLDVGRGAFF.

The rearrangement uses TRBV29-1 and TRBJ2-1, with 7 bases fitting TRBD2. This CDR3 has 13 residues. Looked up from germline, CDR1 is SQVTM and CDR2 is ANQGSEA. J lost 0 bases, V lost 7 bases, and 3 bases had no gene match. The CDR3 nucleotides are TGCAGCGCTGGGAGGGGCTCCTACAATGAGCAGTTCTTC. It yields the protein CSAGRGSYNEQFF.

The chain has TRBV7-2 and TRBJ2-1, with 12 positions matching TRBD1. There are 16 residues in the CDR3. Germline V gene data show CDR1 as SGHTA and CDR2 as FQGNSA. After removal of 0 bases from V and 10 bases from J, the junction contained 7 bases not matched to a gene. This CDR3 is CASSLAPGQGAQEQFF. Here the CDR3 DNA reads TGTGCCAGCAGCTTAGCCCCGGGACAGGGGGCACAGGAGCAGTTCTTC.

The chain carries TRBV2 and TRBJ1-5; D uncertain. CDR1 and CDR2 from the germline V gene are SNHLY and FYNNEI. The CDR3 extends over 13 amino acids. Trimming removed 5 bases from V and 7 bases from J, with 12 bases in between. Here the CDR3 reads CASSYDTLQPQHF. The CDR3 nucleotides read TGTGCCAGCAGTTACGATACTTTACAGCCCCAGCATTTT.

The chain is built from TRBV7-8 and TRBJ2-2; D perhaps matches TRBD1 (5 bases). The CDR3 is 13 residues long. V gave up 5 bases and J gave up 6 bases, with 10 bases separating them. Germline V gene data show CDR1 as SGHVS and CDR2 as FQNEAQ. CDR3 region: CASSHRFSGELFF. The CDR3 bases are TGTGCCAGCAGCCACAGGTTTTCCGGGGAGCTGTTTTTT.

The chain joins TRBV6-2 or TRBV6-3 to TRBJ2-3, with TRBD2 matching over 10 bases. The J segment lost 2 bases and the V segment lost 2 bases, leaving 7 bases of the junction unmatched. The CDR3 covers 17 residues. CDR1 is MNHEY and CDR2 is SVGEGT in the germline V gene. The CDR3 DNA reads TGTGCCAGCAGTTACCCGAAAGCGGGAGGGCACACAGATACGCAGTATTTT. Translation: CASSYPKAGGHTDTQYF.

This sequence joins TRBV28 and TRBJ1-2; D is possibly TRBD1 (5 bases). V was clipped by 7 bases and J by 4 bases, with 13 bases between them. The CDR3 spans 13 residues. The V gene's germline CDR1 is MDHEN and CDR2 SYDVKM. Here the CDR3 reads CASKAGQGYGYTF. In DNA form, the CDR3 reads TGTGCCAGCAAGGCAGGGCAGGGCTATGGCTACACCTTC.

This clone was seen a single time. The chain recombines TRBV4-3 with TRBJ2-3; 13 bases are a match to TRBD2. In germline, CDR1 is LGHNA, CDR2 YSLEER. With 0 bases clipped from V and 2 bases from J, the junction kept 2 bases outside the gene matches. The CDR3 is 17 amino acids. The CDR3 reads CASSQEGLAGFTDTQYF. CDR3 bases: TGCGCCAGCAGCCAAGAGGGACTAGCGGGGTTCACAGATACGCAGTATTTT.